A selection of T cell receptor beta chains follows, all from one sample in a study of blood T cell repertoires in COVID-19. Sequencing was performed with immunoSEQ multiplex PCR; in TCRdb, only in-frame clones are kept and a portion is missing. Of approximately 88,000 clones listed, under 90% were seen once; the top ten hold roughly 15%. Sequencing was performed on peripheral blood. Every receptor here comes from a woman aged 65 to 85 with acute or convalescent COVID-19. The CDR3 runs from the conserved cysteine through the conserved F or W. Each record gives: D gene, V gene, J gene, clone size, CDR3 DNA, CDR3 protein. A D gene is named only where the DNA matches it firmly. A row's size may be missing; if present it is once, few, many or a size class.

TRBD1,TRBV4-1,TRBJ1-2,NA,TGCGCCAGCAGCCAAGACAGGGGGCCCTATGGCTACACCTTC,CASSQDRGPYGYTF
NA,TRBV6-4,TRBJ2-2,many,TGTGCCAGCAGTGACTCGAGCACCGGGGAGCTGTTTTTT,CASSDSSTGELFF
TRBD2,TRBV7-9,TRBJ2-2,NA,TGTGCCAGCAGCTTAGGGGTCTCTCTAGCGGGAGCCGGGGAGCTGTTTTTT,CASSLGVSLAGAGELFF
TRBD1,TRBV29-1,TRBJ1-6,NA,TGCAGCGTTTTTGGACAGGGCAGTGTTTCACCCCTCCACTTT,CSVFGQGSVSPLHF
TRBD1,TRBV5-6,TRBJ1-4,NA,TGTGCCAGCAGTCGGACAGGGAATGAAAAACTGTTTTTT,CASSRTGNEKLFF
NA,TRBV4-3,TRBJ2-1,NA,TGCGCCAGCAGCCTAGGGTCGGGGCGCGGGGGCCAGCCTTTTCAGGAGCAGTTCTTC,CASSLGSGRGGQPFQEQFF
NA,TRBV19,TRBJ1-2,NA,TGTGCCAGTAGTGACACATCAGGGGCTACGAATAGGGGCTACACCTTC,CASSDTSGATNRGYTF
TRBD2,TRBV27,TRBJ2-3,NA,TGTGCCAGCAGTTATATAGCGGGAGTCGTGGATACGCAGTATTTT,CASSYIAGVVDTQYF
NA,TRBV24-1,TRBJ2-1,once,TGTGCCACCAGTGATTCCGGGGAAGGTACCTACAATGAGCAGTTCTTC,CATSDSGEGTYNEQFF
TRBD1,TRBV28,TRBJ2-5,NA,TGTGCCAGCAGTTTATTAGCCTCCGCGGGACAGGTACAAGAGACCCAGTACTTC,CASSLLASAGQVQETQYF
NA,TRBV9,TRBJ2-3,NA,TGTGCCAGCAGCGTCGGGGACTCCTGGTCTGATACGCAGTATTTT,CASSVGDSWSDTQYF
TRBD2,TRBV5-5,TRBJ2-1,NA,TGTGCCAGCAGCGCCCTAGCGGGAGGAATGGATGAGCAGTTCTTC,CASSALAGGMDEQFF
NA,TRBV5-1,TRBJ2-3,NA,TGCGCCAGCAGCGCAGGTACAGTAATGGACACAGATACGCAGTATTTT,CASSAGTVMDTDTQYF
NA,TRBV18,TRBJ2-3,NA,TGTGCCAGCTCACCTATCCGCCACACCCGCACAGATACGCAGTATTTT,CASSPIRHTRTDTQYF
TRBD1,TRBV6-5,TRBJ1-1,NA,TGTGCCAGCAGGAGGGGGCTGGGAACTGAAGCTTTCTTT,CASRRGLGTEAFF
NA,TRBV3-1/TRBV3-2,TRBJ1-1,NA,TGTGCCAGCAGCCAAGGCTCGAGGACTGAAGCTTTCTTT,CASSQGSRTEAFF
TRBD2,TRBV5-1,TRBJ2-5,NA,TGCGCCAGCAGCTTGTACAGCGGGAGCGTAGAGACCCAGTACTTC,CASSLYSGSVETQYF
NA,TRBV27,TRBJ1-5,once,TGTGCCAGCAGTTTTGGAGACGGTAGCAATCAGCCCCAGCATTTT,CASSFGDGSNQPQHF
TRBD1,TRBV12-3/TRBV12-4,TRBJ1-2,NA,TGTGCCACTTACAGGGGGCTTGGGGGCTACACCTTC,CATYRGLGGYTF
TRBD2,TRBV10-3,TRBJ2-3,NA,TGTGCCATCAGTGGGGGAGGGTCAGATACGCAGTATTTT,CAISGGGSDTQYF
NA,TRBV7-8,TRBJ1-1,NA,TGTGCCAGCAGCTTAGGGAGGAACACTGAAGCTTTCTTT,CASSLGRNTEAFF